This TCR beta chain was sequenced in a study of shared clonotypes between healthy human individuals. Those who donated were healthy HIV-negative adults, with no recent acute infections or vaccinations reported. Running of the assay took place at deep level. Replicate PCRs for unsorted PBMC used about 0.3 ug DNA (approximately 30,000 T cell genomes). Profiled with immunoSEQ multiplex PCR; TCRdb holds only in-frame clones, not every one. This table holds roughly 510,000 clones, 75% to 80% found once. This CDR3 comprises 14 residues. CDR1 GTSNPN and CDR2 SVGIG come from the germline V gene (reference sequence). Note on this clone: The junction and the germline gene differ at one end; a read error may be behind it.

This rearrangement joins TRBV30 to TRBJ1-5, with 7 bases fitting TRBD1. The sequencing sample was made of PBMCs. The sequence derives from a woman between 40 and 50 years old in good health. Some clones in this sample may be carry-over from other donors' samples. The CDR3 is CAWSRDSSDQPQHF. Here the CDR3 DNA reads TGTGCCTGGAGTAGGGACAGTAGCGATCAGCCCCAGCATTTT.